The 28 T cell receptor beta chains presented below share a single source sample, sequenced in a study of identical twins. MiXCR, applied by TCRdb to the 5' RACE reads, yields one record per CDR3 protein. The sample consists of 18,000 or so distinct CDR3 sequences, approximately 71% of them appearing once. The source material was memory (CD45RO+) T cells sorted from blood. Receptors were obtained from a woman between 18 and 29 years old in good health. This table probably holds off-target reads from a library built for another chain.

Only a few counts were recorded for this clonotype. The rearrangement joins TRBV24-1 to TRBJ2-3, with 9 positions matching TRBD2. The CDR3 runs 18 residues. CDR1 and CDR2 (germline): KGHDR, SFDVKD. Unmatched junction bases numbered 13, after V lost 4 bases and J lost 3 bases. DNA of the CDR3: TGTGCCACCAGTGACCCCCTCAGTAAAGCGGGAGGAACAGATACGCAGTATTTT. Its protein is CATSDPLSKAGGTDTQYF.

V and J are TRBV28 and TRBJ2-7; 12 bases are a match to TRBD2. V was pared by 11 bases and J by 5 bases, with 4 bases of the junction left unmatched. The CDR3 covers 12 residues. Germline V lookup: CDR1 MDHEN, CDR2 SYDVKM. The CDR3 loop is CASWTSGNEQYF. The CDR3 bases are TGTGCCTCTTGGACTAGCGGGAACGAGCAGTACTTC.

Details on this clonotype: One junction end does not reproduce the germline sequence, and a read error may be involved. The V call is TRBV5-4, the J call TRBJ2-3, with 7 bases lining up with TRBD2. The CDR3 sequence is 14 residues long. CDR1 and CDR2 from the germline V gene are SGHNT and YYREEE (reference sequence). CDR3 amino acids: CPSSFTSVADTQYF. The DNA for the CDR3 is TGTCCCAGCAGCTTTACTAGCGTCGCAGATACGCAGTATTTT.

The rearrangement links TRBV6-5 to TRBJ2-1; D may match TRBD1 or TRBD2 (6 bases each). Germline V gene sequence: CDR1 MNHEY, CDR2 SVGAGI. The germline V and J ends were trimmed by 5 bases and 7 bases, with 18 bases remaining between them. The CDR3 sequence is 15 residues long. The CDR3 is CASSRRGLARNEQFF. The CDR3 DNA follows: TGTGCCAGCAGTCGCCGGGGGCTAGCTCGGAATGAGCAGTTCTTC.

V gene TRBV10-1 combines with J gene TRBJ2-1; D unclear. Germline V gives CDR1 WNHNN, CDR2 SYGVQD (reference sequence). This CDR3 is 13 amino acids long. V was pared by 4 bases and J by 8 bases, with 12 bases between. CDR3 loop: CASSARDRDEQFF. The CDR3 coding sequence is TGCGCCAGCAGTGCAAGGGATCGGGATGAGCAGTTCTTC.

The chain has TRBV30 and TRBJ2-4; D is possibly TRBD2 (5 bases). The germline V and J ends were trimmed by 0 bases and 0 bases, with 15 bases remaining between them. The CDR3 covers 17 residues. CDR1 and CDR2 (germline): GTSNPN, SVGIG (reference sequence). DNA of the CDR3: TGTGCCTGGAGTGTACAGCGGACCACCTTAGCCAAAAACATTCAGTACTTC. The encoded protein is CAWSVQRTTLAKNIQYF.

V is TRBV6-2 or TRBV6-3 and J is TRBJ2-1; D remains unclear. The CDR3 loop spans 13 amino acids. CDR1 is MNHEY and CDR2 is SVGEGT in the germline V gene. Trimming took 5 bases from V and 1 from J, leaving 6 bases between them. The CDR3 DNA reads as TGTGCCAGCAGTAGTCGATCCTACAATGAGCAGTTCTTC. Amino acids: CASSSRSYNEQFF.

This chain joins TRBV6-2 or TRBV6-3 and TRBJ2-5; 10 nucleotides align to TRBD1. The CDR3 has 15 residues. Per the germline V gene, CDR1 is MNHEY and CDR2 is SVGEGT. Trimming cost V 6 bases and J 6 bases; bases outside gene matches: 10. The CDR3 reads CASRLTGGRGKTQYF. The CDR3 DNA follows: TGTGCCAGCAGATTGACAGGGGGCCGGGGAAAGACCCAGTACTTC.

The chain is built from TRBV7-2 and TRBJ2-1, with TRBD2 identical over 8 bases. Trimming at V came to 5 bases and at J to 3 bases, leaving 9 bases not matched to a gene. The CDR3 length is 16 residues. CDR1 is SGHTA, CDR2 FQGNSA, per germline. The CDR3 is CASSQGSLAGYNEQFF. The DNA of the CDR3 is TGTGCCAGCAGCCAAGGGTCCCTAGCGGGCTACAATGAGCAGTTCTTC.

DNA for the CDR3: TGTGCCAGCAGCTTTAACAGAAATTACAATGAGCAGTTCTTC. Its translation is CASSFNRNYNEQFF. The rearrangement links TRBV11-2 to TRBJ2-1; D call uncertain. Germline CDR1 reads SGHAT; CDR2 reads FQNNGV. V was shortened by 3 bases and J by 4 bases, with 10 bases between the two germline ends. The CDR3 covers 14 residues.

The CDR3, as DNA: TGCGCCAGCAGTGAGTCAGCGGGGGGACTAGCGAGGACCCAGTACTTC. This gives the protein CASSESAGGLARTQYF. This chain joins TRBV10-1 and TRBJ2-5, with 10 bases aligning to TRBD2. The length of the CDR3 is 16 residues. Trimming removed 0 bases from V and 7 bases from J; junction bases left unmatched: 8. Looked up from germline, CDR1 is WNHNN and CDR2 is SYGVQD (reference sequence).

V is TRBV12-3 or TRBV12-4 and J is TRBJ2-5; D call uncertain. The CDR3 is 11 residues long. Trimming pared 3 bases from V and 5 bases from J, leaving 4 bases between. The CDR3, as DNA: TGTGCCAGCAGTTTTAGGGAGACCCAGTACTTC. Its translation is CASSFRETQYF.

This clonotype was seen only once. The chain carries TRBV6-1 and TRBJ2-1; 9 bases map to TRBD1. The germline gives CDR1 MNHNS, CDR2 SASEGT. The CDR3 contains 16 residues. The junction had 10 bases not matched to a gene; V was cut back by 6 bases and J by 4 bases. The CDR3 DNA follows: TGTGCCAGCAGGATGATGGGACAGGGCTCGTACAATGAGCAGTTCTTC. This gives the protein CASRMMGQGSYNEQFF.

The V call is TRBV19, the J call TRBJ2-1, with 10 bases that match TRBD2. Trimming at V came to 6 bases and at J to 0 bases, leaving 11 bases not matched to a gene. Germline-derived CDR1 and CDR2 are LNHDA and SQIVND (reference sequence). The CDR3 length is 18 residues. The DNA of the CDR3 is TGTGCCAGTAGAAGCGGGAGGGCCACAACTAGCTCCTACAATGAGCAGTTCTTC. Protein sequence: CASRSGRATTSSYNEQFF.

This clonotype was recorded once. The V gene is TRBV20-1, the J gene TRBJ1-6; 7 nucleotides line up with TRBD1. The CDR3 is made up of 12 amino acids. V lost 3 bases, J lost 7 bases, and 0 bases stayed unmatched. Germline CDR1 DFQATT, CDR2 SNEGSKA (reference sequence). The CDR3 nucleotides read TGCAGTGCTAGGGACAGGAATTCACCCCTCCACTTT. This translates into CSARDRNSPLHF.

This rearrangement joins TRBV18 to TRBJ2-7, with TRBD2 matching 7 bases. CDR1 and CDR2 from the germline V gene are KGHSH and LQKENI. CDR3 length: 13 residues. V lost 4 bases to trimming and J lost 4 bases; unmatched junction nucleotides: 4. This CDR3 reads CASSRRERYEQYF. The CDR3 DNA follows: TGTGCCAGCTCACGGCGGGAGAGGTACGAGCAGTACTTC.

The V gene is TRBV29-1, the J gene TRBJ1-2; D perhaps matches TRBD1 (5 bases). There are 12 residues in the CDR3. V lost 4 bases to trimming and J lost 3 bases, with 9 bases between them. Germline CDR1 SQVTM, CDR2 ANQGSEA. Here the CDR3 DNA reads TGCAGCGTTGGGACACTGGACTATGGCTACACCTTC. Protein product: CSVGTLDYGYTF.

This chain links TRBV2 with TRBJ2-5, with 9 bases that match TRBD2. CDR1 is SNHLY and CDR2 is FYNNEI in the germline V gene. The CDR3 covers 15 residues. V lost 8 bases, J lost 0 bases, and 7 bases stayed unmatched. CDR3 region: CASGREGQYQETQYF. The CDR3 DNA sequence: TGTGCCAGCGGGCGGGAGGGCCAGTACCAAGAGACCCAGTACTTC.

The V call is TRBV5-1, the J call TRBJ2-3; D ambiguous. CDR3 length: 14 residues. CDR1 SGHRS and CDR2 YFSETQ come from the germline V gene. Trimming left V 4 bases short and J 5 bases short, with 14 bases between. The CDR3 here is CASSPDLSVDTQYF. CDR3 coding DNA: TGCGCCAGCAGCCCCGACTTAAGTGTAGATACGCAGTATTTT. The whole variable domain, filled in from reference TRBV5-1 and TRBJ2-3, reads KAGVTQTPRYLIKTRGQQVTLSCSPISGHRSVSWYQQTPGQGLQFLFEYFSETQRNKGNFPGRFSGRQFSNSRSEMNVSTLELGDSALYLCASSPDLSVDTQYFGPGTRLTVL.

This clonotype appeared once. The chain carries TRBV29-1 and TRBJ1-1; possible D gene TRBD1, 6 bases. Germline-derived CDR1 and CDR2 are SQVTM and ANQGSEA. V shed 3 bases and J shed 5 bases, with 13 bases lying between them. CDR3 length equals 13 residues. In DNA form, the CDR3 reads TGCAGCGTTGATCGGGGGCGGGGAACTGAAGCTTTCTTT. Residues: CSVDRGRGTEAFF.

The V call is TRBV20-1, the J call TRBJ2-3; D possibly corresponds to TRBD1 (5 bases). CDR3 length: 18 amino acids. Trimming removed 1 base at V and 4 bases at J, with 24 bases between. CDR1 and CDR2 (germline): DFQATT, SNEGSKA (reference sequence). As DNA, the CDR3 is TGCAGTGCTAGAGGGGGCAGGGATTTTTCAAAACGTTCAGATACGCAGTATTTT. This translates into CSARGGRDFSKRSDTQYF.

V and J are TRBV7-2 and TRBJ2-3; 10 bases match TRBD2. V lost 4 bases and J lost 3; bases outside the gene matches: 7. The germline gives CDR1 SGHTA, CDR2 FQGNSA. The CDR3 has 16 amino acids. DNA for the CDR3: TGTGCCAGCAGCTCTAGCCCAGCGGGAGGGACAGATACGCAGTATTTT. Its translation is CASSSSPAGGTDTQYF.

The chain carries TRBV11-2 and TRBJ2-2; the D gene is possibly TRBD2 (6 bases). V was cut by 5 bases and J by 1 base, with 17 bases left in between. Germline V gene lookup returns CDR1 SGHAT and CDR2 FQNNGV. This CDR3 contains 17 residues. The CDR3 bases are TGTGCCAGCAGCGGTATGAGGGGCGGGGTGAACACCGGGGAGCTGTTTTTT. Protein sequence: CASSGMRGGVNTGELFF.

This clonotype was detected once. The chain has TRBV28 and TRBJ2-3, with TRBD1 matching 8 bases. V was pared by 2 bases and J by 0 bases, with 4 bases of the junction left unmatched. Per germline, CDR1 MDHEN and CDR2 SYDVKM. The CDR3 has 16 amino acids. CDR3 bases: TGTGCCAGCAGTTTACGGGGACAGGTTAGCACAGATACGCAGTATTTT. Its protein is CASSLRGQVSTDTQYF.

This clonotype was found once. The chain uses TRBV7-2 and TRBJ1-4; D perhaps matches TRBD1 (5 bases). The CDR3 consists of 14 residues. Germline CDR1 SGHTA, CDR2 FQGNSA. The V gene lost 3 bases and the J gene lost 10 bases, with 15 bases spanning the gap. This chain's CDR3 is CASSLGTASVKLFF. CDR3 in DNA: TGTGCCAGCAGCTTGGGGACGGCCTCCGTAAAACTGTTTTTT.

The chain is built from TRBV7-8 and TRBJ2-2; D may correspond to TRBD1 or TRBD2 (6 bases each). Germline V CDR1 and CDR2: SGHVS, FQNEAQ. CDR3 length: 16 amino acids. V was shortened by 5 bases and J by 4 bases, with 17 bases between the two germline ends. For the CDR3, the DNA is TGTGCCAGCAGCAGGGGGGTGGGGGCAGGCACCGGGGAGCTGTTTTTT. Protein sequence: CASSRGVGAGTGELFF.

This clonotype appeared once. The chain has TRBV18 and TRBJ2-1; D is unresolved. Germline CDR1 KGHSH, CDR2 LQKENI. The CDR3 runs 15 residues. V lost 0 bases to trimming and J lost 3 bases, with 9 bases between them. DNA of the CDR3: TGTGCCAGCTCACCACCGTTAAGACTCTACAATGAGCAGTTCTTC. Amino acid sequence: CASSPPLRLYNEQFF.

This chain uses TRBV9 with TRBJ2-7; D gene ambiguous. V was pared by 6 bases and J by 3 bases, with 10 bases between. The CDR3 is 12 amino acids. Germline values: CDR1 SGDLS, CDR2 YYNGEE. In DNA form, the CDR3 reads TGTGCCAGCACCAAAGGTTTCTACGAGCAGTACTTC. This translates into CASTKGFYEQYF. Looking up the rest from reference TRBV9 and TRBJ2-7 gives the full variable domain: DSGVTQTPKHLITATGQRVTLRCSPRSGDLSVYWYQQSLDQGLQFLIQYYNGEERAKGNILERFSAQQFPDLHSELNLSSLELGDSALYFCASTKGFYEQYFGPGTRLTVT.